The 13 T cell receptor beta chains below come from one sample, sequenced in a study of read filtering for tumor transcriptome and immune sequencing. From 350 to 500 ng of RNA, a library with molecular barcoded alpha/delta and beta/gamma adaptors was made. MiXCR, run by TCRdb on the reads, gives a single entry per CDR3 protein. This sample has about 130,000 distinct CDR3 sequences, with around 13% found just once. Sequencing was done on a sample of a population of CD138-negative cells sorted from bone marrow. These receptors were taken from a donor older than 35 with multiple myeloma.

This clonotype was picked up many times. This chain links TRBV28 with TRBJ2-1, with TRBD2 identical over 12 bases. CDR3 length equals 15 residues. Looked up from germline, CDR1 is MDHEN and CDR2 is SYDVKM. Losses at the gene ends were 4 bases for V and 9 bases for J; bases not matched to a gene: 7. The DNA for the CDR3 is TGTGCCAGCAGTTCCTGGACTAGCGGGGAAATTGAGCAGTTCTTC. The encoded protein is CASSSWTSGEIEQFF. The full variable domain, completed using reference TRBV28 and TRBJ2-1, is DVKVTQSSRYLVKRTGEKVFLECVQDMDHENMFWYRQDPGLGLRLIYFSYDVKMKEKGDIPEGYSVSREKKERFSLILESASTNQTSMYLCASSSWTSGEIEQFFGPGTRLTVL.

There are many counts of this clonotype. This chain connects TRBV2 to TRBJ2-1; D gene uncertain. The germline gives CDR1 SNHLY, CDR2 FYNNEI. Trimming shortened V by 1 base and J by 5 bases, and 9 bases separated the two germline ends. This CDR3 region has 14 residues. CDR3 nucleotide sequence: TGTGCCAGCAGTGAAGGCCTACACCACAATGAGCAGTTCTTC. Amino acid sequence: CASSEGLHHNEQFF.

This clonotype was counted at least ten times. The chain couples TRBV5-1 to TRBJ2-1; D is perhaps TRBD1 (6 bases). CDR3 length equals 15 residues. Germline lookup yields CDR1 SGHRS and CDR2 YFSETQ. V dropped 2 bases and J dropped 8 bases, with 17 bases sitting between them. CDR3 region: CASSLQGSLMDEQFF. CDR3 DNA sequence: TGCGCCAGCAGCTTACAGGGTTCCCTTATGGATGAGCAGTTCTTC.

In the case of this clonotype: The final CDR3 position lacks the conserved phenylalanine or tryptophan, pointing to a likely read error. The genes are TRBV28 and TRBJ2-5; possibly TRBD1 for D (6 bases). Germline CDR1 and CDR2: MDHEN and SYDVKM. Trimming pared 9 bases from V and 5 bases from J, leaving 16 bases between. There are 13 residues in the CDR3. CDR3 residues: CASRGDIRETQYC. DNA of the CDR3: TGTGCCAGTAGAGGGGACATCCGGGAGACCCAGTACTGC.

This clonotype was seen repeatedly, ten times or more. The rearrangement uses TRBV29-1 and TRBJ2-2, with D hard to call. Trimming removed 7 bases at V and 4 bases at J, with 13 bases between. The CDR3 length is 13 residues. Germline V gene data show CDR1 as SQVTM and CDR2 as ANQGSEA. CDR3 nucleotide sequence: TGCAGCGCTGGGGTAGGGATCACCGGGGAGCTGTTTTTT. As protein: CSAGVGITGELFF.

The chain recombines TRBV6-6 with TRBJ2-3; 7 nucleotides align to TRBD1. CDR1 and CDR2 from the germline V gene are MNHNY and SVGAGI (reference sequence). Unmatched junction bases numbered 5, after V lost 6 bases and J lost 2 bases. The CDR3 has 14 residues. The CDR3: CASSGQETTDTQYF. For the CDR3, the DNA is TGTGCCAGCAGCGGACAGGAGACCACAGATACGCAGTATTTT.

This clonotype was recorded at least ten times. The J gene is TRBJ2-3, the V gene TRBV7-9; 10 bases are a match to TRBD1. CDR3 length equals 14 residues. CDR1 is SEHNR and CDR2 is FQNEAQ in the germline V gene (reference sequence). V lost 4 bases to trimming and J lost 5 bases; unmatched junction nucleotides: 3. In DNA, the CDR3 is TGTGCCAGCAGCTCAGGACAGGGGGGAGATACGCAGTATTTT. Its translation: CASSSGQGGDTQYF. Complete variable domain (other parts from reference TRBV7-9 and TRBJ2-3): DTGVSQNPRHKITKRGQNVTFRCDPISEHNRLYWYRQTLGQGPEFLTYFQNEAQLEKSRLLSDRFSAERPKGSFSTLEIQRTEQGDSAMYLCASSSGQGGDTQYFGPGTRLTVL.

This clonotype was seen at least ten times. The V call is TRBV29-1, the J call TRBJ2-1; 13 bases map to TRBD2. V gave up 3 bases and J gave up 6 bases; unmatched junction bases: 2. The CDR3 is 14 residues long. Germline loops: CDR1 SQVTM, CDR2 ANQGSEA. DNA of the CDR3: TGCAGCGTTGACCGGACTAGCGGGGGCAATGAGCAGTTCTTC. The encoded protein is CSVDRTSGGNEQFF.

This clonotype was seen at least ten times. The rearrangement joins TRBV7-9 to TRBJ2-5, with 8 bases lining up with TRBD1. Trimming took 7 bases from V and 5 from J; bases not matched to a gene: 12. Germline CDR1 and CDR2: SEHNR and FQNEAQ (reference sequence). The CDR3 consists of 15 residues. As DNA, the CDR3 is TGTGCCAGCAACCCGGGACAGGTCCCCCCGGAGACCCAGTACTTC. As protein: CASNPGQVPPETQYF.

The chain links TRBV6-1 to TRBJ1-6; 7 nucleotides align to TRBD1. Germline V gives CDR1 MNHNS, CDR2 SASEGT. The CDR3 contains 13 residues. With V trimmed by 6 bases and J by 9 bases, 5 bases remained unmatched. CDR3 nucleotide sequence: TGTGCCAGCAGGGGGACAGTGCGTTCACCCCTCCACTTT. Translating gives CASRGTVRSPLHF.

This clonotype has a count of ten or more. Here the CDR3 reads CSARVGSMNTEAFF. The CDR3 nucleotides are TGCAGTGCTAGAGTTGGCAGCATGAACACTGAAGCTTTCTTT. V is TRBV20-1 and J is TRBJ1-1; unclear D gene. V was pared by 1 base and J by 0 bases, with 9 bases between. Germline CDR1 is DFQATT and CDR2 is SNEGSKA (reference sequence). This CDR3 comprises 14 residues.

This clonotype was found many times. This chain connects TRBV10-3 to TRBJ1-1; 7 positions agree with TRBD1. Looked up from germline, CDR1 is ENHRY and CDR2 is SYGVKD. This CDR3 is built from 13 residues. V dropped 4 bases and J dropped 3; count of bases not matched to a gene: 2. The CDR3 coding sequence is TGTGCCATCAGTGCGACAGGGTACACTGAAGCTTTCTTT. It codes for CAISATGYTEAFF.

For this clonotype: A read error may be the cause here, since a much bigger clone is one base away. The conserved phenylalanine or tryptophan is not found at the CDR3 terminus, so this likely reflects a read error. The chain links TRBV7-2 to TRBJ1-2, with D possibly matching TRBD1 (5 bases). V gave up 1 base and J gave up 8 bases, with 20 bases separating them. The CDR3 sequence is 16 residues long. Germline V lookup: CDR1 SGHTA, CDR2 FQGNSA. This CDR3 reads CASSLVGGELLVGYTS. CDR3 coding DNA: TGTGCCAGCAGCTTAGTTGGAGGGGAGTTGCTTGTCGGCTACACCTCC.